The source of this TCR beta chain is a study of identical twins. This clonotype was seen a handful of times. A universal primer site was incorporated via template switching, and the cDNA contained unique molecular identifiers. TCRdb reprocessed the 5' RACE reads via MiXCR and lists one record per CDR3 protein. The sample contains about 530,000 distinct CDR3 sequences, approximately 20% of which appear only once. The trim removed 6 bases at V and 7 bases at J, leaving 9 bases unmatched. From germline, CDR1 is MDHEN and CDR2 SYDVKM. This CDR3 has 14 amino acids. These same records also appear under a second study, on yellow fever vaccine responses in identical twins.

The sample comprised CD4+ T cells sorted from blood. The chain combines TRBV28 with TRBJ2-1, with 7 bases matching TRBD1. The origin of this receptor is a woman under 30 in good health. In DNA form, the CDR3 reads TGTGCCAGCAGAATCGACAGGGTTCGAAATGAGCAGTTCTTC. Protein product: CASRIDRVRNEQFF.